The rows below give T cell receptor beta chains drawn from one sample of a study of early T cells in non-severe SARS-CoV-2 infection. TCRdb called the 5' RACE reads again in MiXCR, with one record for every CDR3 protein. Of more than 65,000 distinct CDR3 sequences detected, around 12% appear once; the ten largest clones hold about 1.3%. Sequencing was done on a sample of whole blood. Receptors originate from an adult who was a healthcare worker with PCR-confirmed SARS-CoV-2 infection or an uninfected control (not recorded which). Each CDR3 is given with its conserved first and last residue. The D gene is left open where the match is weak. The listing skips clone size in some rows; elsewhere it reads once, few, many or a size class.

D gene: TRBD2
V gene: TRBV18
clone size: many
CDR3 length: 14
J gene: TRBJ2-1
CDR3 protein: CASTGLAGQDEQFF
CDR3 DNA: TGTGCCAGCACGGGACTAGCGGGGCAGGATGAGCAGTTCTTC

D gene: .
V gene: TRBV7-9
clone size: many
CDR3 length: 14
J gene: TRBJ2-3
CDR3 protein: CASSLTFSTDTQYF
CDR3 DNA: TGTGCCAGCAGCTTAACCTTCTCCACAGATACGCAGTATTTT

D gene: .
V gene: TRBV9
clone size: few
CDR3 length: 16
J gene: TRBJ2-3
CDR3 protein: CASSVVGGISTDTQYF
CDR3 DNA: TGTGCCAGCAGCGTAGTCGGCGGGATAAGCACAGATACGCAGTATTTT

D gene: .
V gene: TRBV29-1
clone size: .
CDR3 length: 13
J gene: TRBJ1-5
CDR3 protein: CSVSFGSNQPQHF
CDR3 DNA: TGCAGCGTTTCATTTGGAAGCAATCAGCCCCAGCATTTT

D gene: TRBD1
V gene: TRBV27
clone size: few
CDR3 length: 15
J gene: TRBJ2-7
CDR3 protein: CASSLVRDRAYEQYF
CDR3 DNA: TGTGCCAGCAGTTTAGTTCGGGACAGGGCTTACGAGCAGTACTTC

D gene: .
V gene: TRBV30
clone size: many
CDR3 length: 12
J gene: TRBJ2-3
CDR3 protein: CAWGRDPIAQYF
CDR3 DNA: TGTGCCTGGGGCCGGGACCCCATAGCGCAGTATTTT

D gene: .
V gene: TRBV2
clone size: .
CDR3 length: 14
J gene: TRBJ1-1
CDR3 protein: CASSEGRRVAEAFF
CDR3 DNA: TGTGCCAGCAGTGAAGGACGGAGGGTCGCTGAAGCTTTCTTT

D gene: .
V gene: TRBV20-1
clone size: many
CDR3 length: 14
J gene: TRBJ2-7
CDR3 protein: CSARDPNRVYEQYF
CDR3 DNA: TGCAGTGCTAGAGATCCTAACAGAGTCTACGAGCAGTACTTC

D gene: .
V gene: TRBV6-5
clone size: many
CDR3 length: 11
J gene: TRBJ1-1
CDR3 protein: CASSEQGKAFF
CDR3 DNA: TGTGCCAGCAGCGAACAGGGAAAAGCTTTCTTT

D gene: .
V gene: TRBV3-1
clone size: many
CDR3 length: 16
J gene: TRBJ1-1
CDR3 protein: CASSRDGGSLNTEAFF
CDR3 DNA: TGTGCCAGCAGCCGCGACGGGGGCTCACTGAACACTGAAGCTTTCTTT

D gene: TRBD1
V gene: TRBV11-2
clone size: .
CDR3 length: 15
J gene: TRBJ2-4
CDR3 protein: CASSLVQGAYGIQYF
CDR3 DNA: TGTGCCAGCAGCTTAGTACAGGGGGCTTACGGCATTCAGTACTTC

D gene: .
V gene: TRBV12-5
clone size: many
CDR3 length: 12
J gene: TRBJ2-7
CDR3 protein: CASGLVRGEQYF
CDR3 DNA: TGTGCTAGTGGTTTGGTACGAGGGGAGCAGTACTTC

D gene: .
V gene: TRBV29-1
clone size: few
CDR3 length: 12
J gene: TRBJ1-1
CDR3 protein: CSGAEGAAEAFF
CDR3 DNA: TGCAGCGGGGCTGAGGGAGCTGCTGAAGCTTTCTTT

D gene: .
V gene: TRBV5-5
clone size: many
CDR3 length: 15
J gene: TRBJ2-3
CDR3 protein: CASSLAPVSTDTQYF
CDR3 DNA: TGTGCCAGCAGCTTGGCCCCCGTTAGCACAGATACGCAGTATTTT

D gene: .
V gene: TRBV12-3/TRBV12-4
clone size: many
CDR3 length: 15
J gene: TRBJ1-6
CDR3 protein: CASSLTGRYNSPLHF
CDR3 DNA: TGTGCCAGCAGTCTGACAGGTCGATATAATTCACCCCTCCACTTT

D gene: .
V gene: TRBV7-2
clone size: .
CDR3 length: 14
J gene: TRBJ2-1
CDR3 protein: CASSLTIGYNEQFF
CDR3 DNA: TGTGCCAGCAGCTTGACAATCGGATACAATGAGCAGTTCTTC

D gene: .
V gene: TRBV3-1
clone size: many
CDR3 length: 17
J gene: TRBJ2-2
CDR3 protein: CASSPIVQGPSTGELFF
CDR3 DNA: TGTGCCAGCAGCCCAATAGTACAGGGCCCATCCACCGGGGAGCTGTTTTTT

D gene: TRBD1
V gene: TRBV29-1
clone size: .
CDR3 length: 13
J gene: TRBJ1-5
CDR3 protein: CSVQGDPNQPQHF
CDR3 DNA: TGCAGCGTTCAGGGGGACCCCAATCAGCCCCAGCATTTT

D gene: TRBD2
V gene: TRBV11-2
clone size: many
CDR3 length: 16
J gene: TRBJ2-1
CDR3 protein: CASSVIAGGNINEQFF
CDR3 DNA: TGTGCCAGCAGCGTCATAGCGGGAGGTAATATTAATGAGCAGTTCTTC

D gene: TRBD2
V gene: TRBV29-1
clone size: few
CDR3 length: 15
J gene: TRBJ2-7
CDR3 protein: CSVEGTTASSYEQYF
CDR3 DNA: TGCAGCGTTGAGGGGACTACAGCCAGCTCCTACGAGCAGTACTTC

D gene: .
V gene: TRBV6-5
clone size: .
CDR3 length: 14
J gene: TRBJ2-5
CDR3 protein: CASSYSTGQETQYF
CDR3 DNA: TGTGCCAGCAGTTACTCGACAGGTCAAGAGACCCAGTACTTC

D gene: .
V gene: TRBV20-1
clone size: many
CDR3 length: 13
J gene: TRBJ1-1
CDR3 protein: CSASSPLNTEAFF
CDR3 DNA: TGCAGTGCTAGTTCTCCCTTGAACACTGAAGCTTTCTTT